The 27 T cell receptor beta chains in this list originate from one sample, sequenced in a study of cytomegalovirus exposure and HLA in healthy donors. The primer mix had 60 Vbeta and 13 Jbeta primers. Repertoires were generated with immunoSEQ multiplex PCR, while TCRdb's copy carries only in-frame clones and drops some. In all, the sample yields under 100,000 clones. The specimen sequenced was PBMCs. The receptors derive from a young man in good health and CMV-seronegative.

In nucleotides, the CDR3 is TGTGCCAGCAGTGCGTTGGGGGGTTCCTACAATGAGCAGTTCTTC. Its translation is CASSALGGSYNEQFF. The chain combines TRBV6-1 with TRBJ2-1; weak D call: TRBD2 (6 bases). Germline loops: CDR1 MNHNS, CDR2 SASEGT. Deletions cut 4 bases from V and 1 base from J, with 11 bases between. This CDR3 spans 15 amino acids.

CDR3 in amino acids: CASSQEEGYGYTF. In nucleotides, the CDR3 is TGCGCCAGCAGCCAGGAAGAGGGCTATGGCTACACCTTC. The chain links TRBV4-1 to TRBJ1-2; D is ambiguous. The CDR3 runs to 13 residues. V lost 3 bases to trimming and J lost 4 bases, with 9 bases between them. The germline CDR1 and CDR2 sequences are MGHRA and YSYEKL.

The genes are TRBV5-1 and TRBJ1-6; D is ambiguous. The CDR3 runs to 12 residues. From germline, CDR1 is SGHRS and CDR2 YFSETQ. The V and J ends lost 4 bases and 7 bases respectively, with 6 bases between them. The CDR3 is CASSRENSPLHF. CDR3 DNA: TGCGCCAGCAGCCGGGAGAATTCACCCCTCCACTTT.

This chain links TRBV6-6 with TRBJ2-2; the match to TRBD1 covers 7 bases. CDR3 length: 16 residues. The V and J ends lost 6 bases and 4 bases, in that order; junction bases with no gene match: 11. Germline assignment: CDR1 MNHNY and CDR2 SVGAGI (reference sequence). The CDR3 DNA follows: TGTGCCAGCAGACCCGGGACAGCCCGAGGCACCGGGGAGCTGTTTTTT. It is translated as CASRPGTARGTGELFF.

The chain combines TRBV5-1 with TRBJ2-1; TRBD2 aligns across 9 bases. V lost 2 bases and J lost 3; bases outside the gene matches: 3. Germline V gene lookup returns CDR1 SGHRS and CDR2 YFSETQ. The CDR3 runs to 15 residues. The CDR3 protein is CASSFSGGNYNEQFF. CDR3 bases: TGCGCCAGCAGCTTTAGCGGGGGAAACTACAATGAGCAGTTCTTC. The full variable domain, its missing parts supplied by reference TRBV5-1 and TRBJ2-1, is KAGVTQTPRYLIKTRGQQVTLSCSPISGHRSVSWYQQTPGQGLQFLFEYFSETQRNKGNFPGRFSGRQFSNSRSEMNVSTLELGDSALYLCASSFSGGNYNEQFFGPGTRLTVL.

The chain uses TRBV5-4 and TRBJ1-2; 9 nucleotides agree with TRBD1. Trimming took 0 bases from V and 8 from J; bases not matched to a gene: 8. Germline assignment: CDR1 SGHNT and CDR2 YYREEE (reference sequence). The CDR3 loop spans 15 amino acids. CDR3 loop: CASSLAGQGYKGYTF. The CDR3 nucleotides read TGTGCCAGCAGCTTGGCGGGACAGGGTTACAAGGGCTACACCTTC.

The V call is TRBV11-3, the J call TRBJ2-5; a weak D match, TRBD2 (7 bases). Germline CDR1 reads SGHNT; CDR2 reads YENEEA. V was shortened by 5 bases and J by 1 base, with 14 bases between the two germline ends. The CDR3 loop spans 15 amino acids. The DNA of the CDR3 is TGTGCCAGCAGCCCTATAAGGGGGGGCCAAGAGACCCAGTACTTC. It yields the protein CASSPIRGGQETQYF.

Judged by frequency, this clone is medium-sized. The same CDR3 can be traced to other DNA sequences in this sample. This chain connects TRBV6-1 to TRBJ2-1; TRBD1 aligns across 7 bases. The junction had 4 bases not matched to a gene; V was cut back by 2 bases and J by 3 bases. The CDR3 is 15 amino acids. Germline CDR1 is MNHNS and CDR2 is SASEGT. The CDR3 protein is CASSERAGGYNEQFF. In DNA, the CDR3 is TGTGCCAGCAGTGAACGGGCAGGGGGCTACAATGAGCAGTTCTTC.

Notes on this clone: Other DNA sequences in this sample translate to the same CDR3. The genes are TRBV6-5 and TRBJ1-1; tentatively, D is TRBD1 (5 bases). The germline CDR1 and CDR2 sequences are MNHEY and SVGAGI. The CDR3 contains 13 residues. V was pared by 0 bases and J by 5 bases, with 7 bases between. The CDR3 sequence is CASSYSGGTEAFF. The DNA for the CDR3 is TGTGCCAGCAGTTACTCTGGGGGGACTGAAGCTTTCTTT.

V usage is TRBV6-5 and J usage is TRBJ1-6; D perhaps matches TRBD1 (5 bases). V lost 3 bases and J 6 bases, leaving 9 bases between the germline ends. This CDR3 has 14 amino acids. Looked up from germline, CDR1 is MNHEY and CDR2 is SVGAGI. The DNA of the CDR3 is TGTGCCAGCAGTTATACGGGGGGTAATTCACCCCTCCACTTT. The encoded protein is CASSYTGGNSPLHF.

The genes are TRBV6-6 and TRBJ1-2; D remains unclear. The CDR3 length is 11 residues. Germline CDR1 and CDR2: MNHNY and SVGAGI (reference sequence). The V gene lost 2 bases and the J gene lost 7 bases, with 5 bases spanning the gap. CDR3 sequence (DNA): TGTGCCAGCAGTTACATCGTTGGCTACACCTTC. It encodes CASSYIVGYTF.

This rearrangement joins TRBV28 to TRBJ2-7, with 9 bases identical to TRBD2. Per the germline V gene, CDR1 is MDHEN and CDR2 is SYDVKM. CDR3 size: 15 residues. Unmatched junction bases numbered 8, after V lost 5 bases and J lost 3 bases. The CDR3 DNA follows: TGTGCCAGCAGTCCCGGAGTAGCGGGAGTCTACGAGCAGTACTTC. As protein: CASSPGVAGVYEQYF.

This chain connects TRBV6-1 to TRBJ2-7; 7 nucleotides line up with TRBD1. The ends lost 1 base at V and 4 bases at J; junction bases unmatched: 4. The CDR3 is made up of 14 amino acids. The germline V gene encodes CDR1 MNHNS and CDR2 SASEGT. The CDR3 DNA reads as TGTGCCAGCAGTGAAGATGGCAGGGGGTACGAGCAGTACTTC. Its translation: CASSEDGRGYEQYF.

V usage is TRBV15 and J usage is TRBJ2-7, with TRBD1 matching 7 bases. The germline V gene has CDR1 LNHNV and CDR2 YYDKDF (reference sequence). CDR3 length: 13 amino acids. The junction had 3 bases not matched to a gene; V was cut back by 5 bases and J by 2 bases. CDR3 DNA sequence: TGTGCCACCAGCTACGGGACAGCCTACGAGCAGTACTTC. It encodes CATSYGTAYEQYF. Variable domain in full (rest from reference TRBV15 and TRBJ2-7): DAMVIQNPRYQVTQFGKPVTLSCSQTLNHNVMYWYQQKSSQAPKLLFHYYDKDFNNEADTPDNFQSRRPNTSFCFLDIRSPGLGDTAMYLCATSYGTAYEQYFGPGTRLTVT.

V gene TRBV28 combines with J gene TRBJ2-4, with 7 bases that match TRBD1. V lost 4 bases to trimming and J lost 1 base; unmatched junction nucleotides: 4. The CDR3 has 15 amino acids. Germline V gives CDR1 MDHEN, CDR2 SYDVKM. The CDR3 coding sequence is TGTGCCAGCAGTTCGGGACAGCTTGCCAAAAACATTCAGTACTTC. It codes for CASSSGQLAKNIQYF.

V is TRBV5-4 and J is TRBJ2-3, with 7 bases that match TRBD1. The CDR3 runs 14 residues. The germline V gene encodes CDR1 SGHNT and CDR2 YYREEE (reference sequence). After removal of 5 bases from V and 0 bases from J, the junction contained 3 bases not matched to a gene. This chain's CDR3 is CASRPTGSTDTQYF. Here the CDR3 DNA reads TGTGCCAGCAGACCGACAGGGAGCACAGATACGCAGTATTTT. Supplemented by reference TRBV5-4 and TRBJ2-3, the full variable domain reads ETGVTQSPTHLIKTRGQQVTLRCSSQSGHNTVSWYQQALGQGPQFIFQYYREEENGRGNFPPRFSGLQFPNYSSELNVNALELDDSALYLCASRPTGSTDTQYFGPGTRLTVL.

The J gene is TRBJ2-7, the V gene TRBV10-3; the match to TRBD2 covers 7 bases. The CDR3 covers 14 residues. V shed 5 bases and J 2 bases; nucleotides not matched to a gene: 6. Germline V gene lookup returns CDR1 ENHRY and CDR2 SYGVKD. This CDR3 is CAISPQRETYEQYF. CDR3 sequence (DNA): TGTGCCATCAGTCCCCAGCGGGAAACCTACGAGCAGTACTTC.

This CDR3 is CASSPGGQGGSPLHF. As DNA, the CDR3 is TGTGCCAGCAGCCCGGGAGGACAGGGAGGGTCACCCCTCCACTTT. The genes are TRBV5-4 and TRBJ1-6; 8 bases line up with TRBD1. J gave up 10 bases and V 4 bases, and 10 bases lay outside the gene matches. The CDR3 runs 15 residues. CDR1 is SGHNT, CDR2 YYREEE, per germline (reference sequence).

The chain links TRBV6-1 to TRBJ1-2; a weak D match, TRBD1 (5 bases). This CDR3 is 15 amino acids long. V was pared by 6 bases and J by 0 bases, with 14 bases between. Germline V CDR1 and CDR2: MNHNS, SASEGT. The DNA of the CDR3 is TGTGCCAGCAGGTGGGACTCCTACACTAACTATGGCTACACCTTC. It is translated as CASRWDSYTNYGYTF.

V is TRBV30 and J is TRBJ2-5; D unresolved. Judging by the DNA end, TRBJ2-7 fits better; the J call may be wrong. Germline CDR1 is GTSNPN and CDR2 is SVGIG (reference sequence). The CDR3 is 12 amino acids. The CDR3 DNA sequence: TGTGCCTGGAGTGTAATATCCTACGAGCAGTACTTC. This encodes CAWSVISYEQYF.

The chain recombines TRBV9 with TRBJ2-7, with D maybe TRBD1 (5 bases). V lost 0 bases, J lost 3 bases, and 13 bases lay in between. CDR1 is SGDLS, CDR2 YYNGEE, per germline. The CDR3 totals 15 residues. The CDR3 coding sequence is TGTGCCAGCAGCGTAGGGGCAGGGTATTTCTACGAGCAGTACTTC. It translates to CASSVGAGYFYEQYF. Filled out from reference TRBV9 and TRBJ2-7, the complete variable domain reads DSGVTQTPKHLITATGQRVTLRCSPRSGDLSVYWYQQSLDQGLQFLIQYYNGEERAKGNILERFSAQQFPDLHSELNLSSLELGDSALYFCASSVGAGYFYEQYFGPGTRLTVT.

V is TRBV18 and J is TRBJ1-2; D uncertain. This CDR3 has 11 amino acids. V was trimmed by 4 bases and J by 5 bases, leaving 5 bases between them. Germline values: CDR1 KGHSH, CDR2 LQKENI. This CDR3 is CASSRDYGYTF. The CDR3 nucleotides are TGTGCCAGCTCACGAGATTATGGCTACACCTTC.

The chain links TRBV6-1 to TRBJ2-5; 14 nucleotides line up with TRBD2. The J call may be wrong; the DNA end is better matched by TRBJ2-7. This CDR3 comprises 15 residues. Germline V lookup: CDR1 MNHNS, CDR2 SASEGT. CDR3 bases: TGTGCCAGCAGTGGGGGACTAGCGGGGGCCTACGAGCAGTACTTC. Its translation is CASSGGLAGAYEQYF.

CDR3 loop: CASSENRAHYGYTF. The DNA of the CDR3 is TGTGCCAGCAGTGAAAACAGGGCCCACTATGGCTACACCTTC. The chain recombines TRBV6-1 with TRBJ1-2; D may be TRBD1 (6 bases). Germline CDR1 and CDR2: MNHNS and SASEGT. The CDR3 covers 14 residues. Trimming cost V 2 bases and J 3 bases, with 10 bases left between them.

The gene calls are TRBV5-6 and TRBJ1-2; TRBD1 aligns across 10 bases. Germline V gene data show CDR1 as SGHDT and CDR2 as YYEEEE. J gave up 6 bases and V 3 bases, and 11 bases lay outside the gene matches. This CDR3 spans 16 amino acids. CDR3 coding DNA: TGTGCCAGCAGCTGGGGGGAAGACAGGGGGCGGGATGGCTACACCTTC. Its translation is CASSWGEDRGRDGYTF.

This chain uses TRBV9 with TRBJ1-1; possibly TRBD1 for D (5 bases). Looked up from germline, CDR1 is SGDLS and CDR2 is YYNGEE. V dropped 4 bases and J dropped 1 base, with 11 bases sitting between them. The CDR3 extends over 14 amino acids. CDR3: CASSLGHRNTEAFF. DNA of the CDR3: TGTGCCAGCAGCCTAGGACACCGGAACACTGAAGCTTTCTTT.

The genes are TRBV12-1 and TRBJ2-5; TRBD2, as called in the table, went unchecked against the DNA. TRBV12-1 is described as a pseudogene. This CDR3 region has 16 residues. The CDR3 reads CASSSPSVEYQETQYF. CDR3 sequence (DNA): TGTGCCAGCAGCTCCCCTAGCGTAGAGTACCAAGAGACCCAGTACTTC.